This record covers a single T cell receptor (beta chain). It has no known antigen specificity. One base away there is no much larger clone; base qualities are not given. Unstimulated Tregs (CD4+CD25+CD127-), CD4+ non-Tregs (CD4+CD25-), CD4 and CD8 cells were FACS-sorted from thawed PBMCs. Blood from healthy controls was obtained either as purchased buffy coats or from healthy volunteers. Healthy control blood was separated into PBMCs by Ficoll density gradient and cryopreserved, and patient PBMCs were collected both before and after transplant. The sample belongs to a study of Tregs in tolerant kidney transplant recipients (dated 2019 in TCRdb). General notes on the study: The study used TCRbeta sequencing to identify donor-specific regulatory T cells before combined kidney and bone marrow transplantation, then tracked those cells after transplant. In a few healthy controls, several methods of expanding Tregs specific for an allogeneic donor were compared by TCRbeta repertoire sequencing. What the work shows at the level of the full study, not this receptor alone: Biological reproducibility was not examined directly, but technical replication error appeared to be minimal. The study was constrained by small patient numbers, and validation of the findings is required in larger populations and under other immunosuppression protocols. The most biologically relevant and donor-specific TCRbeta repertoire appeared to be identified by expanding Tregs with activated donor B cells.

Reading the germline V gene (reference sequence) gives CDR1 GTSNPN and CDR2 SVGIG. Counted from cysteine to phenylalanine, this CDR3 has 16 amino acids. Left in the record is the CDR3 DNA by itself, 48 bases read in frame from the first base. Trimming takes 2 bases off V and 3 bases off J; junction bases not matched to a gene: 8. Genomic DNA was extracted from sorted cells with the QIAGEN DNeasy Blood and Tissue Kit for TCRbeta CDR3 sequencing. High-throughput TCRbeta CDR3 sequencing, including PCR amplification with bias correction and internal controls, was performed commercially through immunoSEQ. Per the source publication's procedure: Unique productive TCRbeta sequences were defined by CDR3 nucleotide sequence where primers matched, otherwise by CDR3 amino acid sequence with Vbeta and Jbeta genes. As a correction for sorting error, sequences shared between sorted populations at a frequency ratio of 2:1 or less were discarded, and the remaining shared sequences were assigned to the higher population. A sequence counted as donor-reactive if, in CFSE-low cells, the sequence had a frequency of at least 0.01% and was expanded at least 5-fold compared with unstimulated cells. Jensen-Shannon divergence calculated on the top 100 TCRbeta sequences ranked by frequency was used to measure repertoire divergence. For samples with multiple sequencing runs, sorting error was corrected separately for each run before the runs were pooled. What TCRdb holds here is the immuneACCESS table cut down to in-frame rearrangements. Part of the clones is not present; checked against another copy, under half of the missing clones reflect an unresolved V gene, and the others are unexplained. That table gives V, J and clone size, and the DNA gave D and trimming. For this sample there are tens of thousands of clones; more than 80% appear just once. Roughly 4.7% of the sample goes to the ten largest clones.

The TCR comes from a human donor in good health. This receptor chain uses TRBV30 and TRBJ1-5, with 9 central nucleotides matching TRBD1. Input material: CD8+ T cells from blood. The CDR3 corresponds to CAWSTGTGPINQPQHF. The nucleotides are TGTGCCTGGAGTACCGGGACAGGGCCCATCAATCAGCCCCAGCATTTT.